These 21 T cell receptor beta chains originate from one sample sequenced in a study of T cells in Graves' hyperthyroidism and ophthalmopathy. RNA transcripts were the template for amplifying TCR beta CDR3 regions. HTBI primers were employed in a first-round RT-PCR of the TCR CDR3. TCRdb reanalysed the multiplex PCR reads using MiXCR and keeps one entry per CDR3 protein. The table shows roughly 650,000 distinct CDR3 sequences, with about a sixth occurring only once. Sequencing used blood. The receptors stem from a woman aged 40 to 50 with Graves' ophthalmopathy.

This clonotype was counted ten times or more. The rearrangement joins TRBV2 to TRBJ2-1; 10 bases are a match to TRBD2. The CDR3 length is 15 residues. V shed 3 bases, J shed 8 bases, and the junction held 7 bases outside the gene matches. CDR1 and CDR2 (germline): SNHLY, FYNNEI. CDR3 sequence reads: CASSEWLAGAYEQFF. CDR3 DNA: TGTGCCAGCAGTGAGTGGCTAGCGGGAGCGTATGAGCAGTTCTTC.

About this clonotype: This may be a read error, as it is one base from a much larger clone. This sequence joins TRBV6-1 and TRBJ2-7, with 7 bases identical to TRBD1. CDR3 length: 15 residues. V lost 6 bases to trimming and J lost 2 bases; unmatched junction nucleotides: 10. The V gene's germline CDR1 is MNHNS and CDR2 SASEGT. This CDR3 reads CASRHDRESAYEQYF. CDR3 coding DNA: TGTGCCAGCAGACACGACAGGGAGTCTGCCTACGAGCAGTACTTC.

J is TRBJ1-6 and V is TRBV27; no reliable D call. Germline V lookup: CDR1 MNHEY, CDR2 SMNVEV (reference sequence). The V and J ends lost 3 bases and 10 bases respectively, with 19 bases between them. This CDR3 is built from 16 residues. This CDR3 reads CASSFQAAPFRSPLHF. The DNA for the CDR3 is TGTGCCAGCAGTTTCCAGGCAGCTCCCTTCAGATCACCCCTCCACTTT.

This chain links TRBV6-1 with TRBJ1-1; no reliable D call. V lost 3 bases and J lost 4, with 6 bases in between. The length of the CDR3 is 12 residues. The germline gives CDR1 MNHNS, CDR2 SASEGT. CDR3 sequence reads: CASSERPTEAFF. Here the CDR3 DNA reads TGTGCCAGCAGTGAGAGACCCACTGAAGCTTTCTTT.

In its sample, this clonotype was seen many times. CDR3 amino acids: CASGRTGGDEQFF. In DNA, the CDR3 is TGTGCTAGTGGTCGGACAGGGGGCGATGAGCAGTTCTTC. This chain links TRBV12-5 with TRBJ2-1, with 11 nucleotides matching TRBD1. Trimming removed 5 bases from V and 8 bases from J; junction bases left unmatched: 2. Germline-derived CDR1 and CDR2 are LGHNT and FRNRAP. The CDR3 has 13 residues.

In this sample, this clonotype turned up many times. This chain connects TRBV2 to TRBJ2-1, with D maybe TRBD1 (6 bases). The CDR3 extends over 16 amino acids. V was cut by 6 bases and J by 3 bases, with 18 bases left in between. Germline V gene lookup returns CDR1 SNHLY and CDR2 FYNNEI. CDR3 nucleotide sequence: TGTGCCAGCAGGGACGTAACAGGGAGCGGCTACAATGAGCAGTTCTTC. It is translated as CASRDVTGSGYNEQFF.

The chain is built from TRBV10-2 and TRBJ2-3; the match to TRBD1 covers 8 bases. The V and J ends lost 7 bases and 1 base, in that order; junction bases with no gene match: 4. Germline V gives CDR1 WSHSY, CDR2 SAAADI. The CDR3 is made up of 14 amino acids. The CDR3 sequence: CASIGQGGTDTQYF. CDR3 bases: TGCGCCAGCATTGGACAGGGCGGCACAGATACGCAGTATTTT.

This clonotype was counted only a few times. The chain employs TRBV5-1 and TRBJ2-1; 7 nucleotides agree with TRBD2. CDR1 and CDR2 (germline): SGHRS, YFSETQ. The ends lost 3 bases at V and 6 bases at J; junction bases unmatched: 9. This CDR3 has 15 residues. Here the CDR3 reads CASSWGVTGGNEQFF. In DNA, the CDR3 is TGCGCCAGCAGCTGGGGGGTGACGGGGGGCAATGAGCAGTTCTTC.

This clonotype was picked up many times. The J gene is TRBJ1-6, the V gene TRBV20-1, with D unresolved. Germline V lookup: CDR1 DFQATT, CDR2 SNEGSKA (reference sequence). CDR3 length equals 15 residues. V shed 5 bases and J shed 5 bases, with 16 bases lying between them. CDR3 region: CSAPPQQENNSPLHF. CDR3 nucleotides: TGCAGTGCTCCCCCGCAGCAGGAGAATAATTCACCCCTCCACTTT.

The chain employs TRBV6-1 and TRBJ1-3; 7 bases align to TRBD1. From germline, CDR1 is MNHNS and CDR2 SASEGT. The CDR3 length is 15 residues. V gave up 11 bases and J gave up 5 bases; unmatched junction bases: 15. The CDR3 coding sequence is TGTGCCGGCACTGAACGACAGGGTTTTAGAAACACCATATATTTT. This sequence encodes CAGTERQGFRNTIYF.

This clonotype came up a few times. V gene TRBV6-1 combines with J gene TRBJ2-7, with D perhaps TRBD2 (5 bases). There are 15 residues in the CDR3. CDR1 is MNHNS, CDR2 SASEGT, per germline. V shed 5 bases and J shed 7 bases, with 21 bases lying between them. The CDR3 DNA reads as TGTGCCAGCAGTCCCCAGAGCACGGTCCGGAGGGAGCAGTACTTC. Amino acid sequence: CASSPQSTVRREQYF.

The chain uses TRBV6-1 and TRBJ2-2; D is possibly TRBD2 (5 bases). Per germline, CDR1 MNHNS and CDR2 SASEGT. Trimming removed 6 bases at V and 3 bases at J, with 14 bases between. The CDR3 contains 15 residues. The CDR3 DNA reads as TGTGCCAGCAGGCCGGGGTTTGAGGACACCGGGGAGCTGTTTTTT. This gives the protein CASRPGFEDTGELFF.

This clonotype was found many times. CDR3 DNA: TGTGCCAGCAGTTTATTGGGGGGTGGCAATCAGCCCCAGCATTTT. Encoded protein: CASSLLGGGNQPQHF. The V and J genes are TRBV28 and TRBJ1-5; perhaps TRBD1 as D (5 bases). Trimming took off 1 base at V and 2 bases at J, with 9 bases between the two ends. The germline V gene encodes CDR1 MDHEN and CDR2 SYDVKM. The CDR3 contains 15 residues.

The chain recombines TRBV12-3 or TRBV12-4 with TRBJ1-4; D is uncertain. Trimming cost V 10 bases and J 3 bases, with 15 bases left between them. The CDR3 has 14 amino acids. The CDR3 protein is CATAIWGPNEKLFF. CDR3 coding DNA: TGTGCCACCGCCATTTGGGGTCCTAATGAAAAACTGTTTTTT.

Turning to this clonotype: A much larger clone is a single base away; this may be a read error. CDR3 bases: TGTGCCAGCAGTGATGATACGCCGGGCGGCTATATCTACGAGCAGTACTTC. Translation: CASSDDTPGGYIYEQYF. The V and J genes are TRBV2 and TRBJ2-7; no clear D. Germline lookup yields CDR1 SNHLY and CDR2 FYNNEI. The ends were cut back, 3 bases at V and 3 bases at J, with 21 bases in the middle. The CDR3 runs to 17 residues. The full variable domain, its missing parts supplied by reference TRBV2 and TRBJ2-7, is EPEVTQTPSHQVTQMGQEVILRCVPISNHLYFYWYRQILGQKVEFLVSFYNNEISEKSEIFDDQFSVERPDGSNFTLKIRSTKLEDSAMYFCASSDDTPGGYIYEQYFGPGTRLTVT.

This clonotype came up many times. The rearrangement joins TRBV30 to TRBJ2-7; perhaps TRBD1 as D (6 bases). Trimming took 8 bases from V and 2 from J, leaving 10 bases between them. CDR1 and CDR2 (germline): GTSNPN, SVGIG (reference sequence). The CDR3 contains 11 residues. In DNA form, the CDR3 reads TGTGCCCGCCGGACAGCCTACGAGCAGTACTTC. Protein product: CARRTAYEQYF.

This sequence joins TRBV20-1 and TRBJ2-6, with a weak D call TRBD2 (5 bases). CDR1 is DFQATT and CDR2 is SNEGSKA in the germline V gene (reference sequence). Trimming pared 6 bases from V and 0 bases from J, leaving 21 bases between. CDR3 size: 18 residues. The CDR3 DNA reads TGCAGTGCGAATGACCTATCGACTATTCGCTCTGGGGCCAACGTCCTGACTTTC. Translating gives CSANDLSTIRSGANVLTF.

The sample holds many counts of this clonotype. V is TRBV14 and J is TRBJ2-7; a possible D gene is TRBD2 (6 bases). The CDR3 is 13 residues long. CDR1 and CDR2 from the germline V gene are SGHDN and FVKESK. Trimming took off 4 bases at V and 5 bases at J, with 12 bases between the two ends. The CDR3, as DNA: TGTGCCAGCAGCCTCGGGACTTATAACGAGCAGTACTTC. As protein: CASSLGTYNEQYF.

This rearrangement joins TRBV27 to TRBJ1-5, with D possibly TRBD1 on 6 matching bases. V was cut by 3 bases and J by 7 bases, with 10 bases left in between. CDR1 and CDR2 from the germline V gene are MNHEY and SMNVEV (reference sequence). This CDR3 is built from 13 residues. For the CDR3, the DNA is TGTGCCAGCAGTTTTGCGGGGGCACAGCCCCAGCATTTT. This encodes CASSFAGAQPQHF.

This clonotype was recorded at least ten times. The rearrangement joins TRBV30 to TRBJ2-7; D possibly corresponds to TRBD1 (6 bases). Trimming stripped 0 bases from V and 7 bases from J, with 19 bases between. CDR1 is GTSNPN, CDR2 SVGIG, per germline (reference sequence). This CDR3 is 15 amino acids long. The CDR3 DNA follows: TGTGCCTGGAGTGTAAAACAGGGCCGACCCCTGGAGCAGTACTTC. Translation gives CAWSVKQGRPLEQYF.

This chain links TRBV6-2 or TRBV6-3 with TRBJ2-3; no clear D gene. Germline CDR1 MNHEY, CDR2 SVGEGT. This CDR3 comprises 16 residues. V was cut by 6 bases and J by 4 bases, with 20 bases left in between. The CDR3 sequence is CASRVLPLRASDTQYF. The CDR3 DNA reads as TGTGCCAGCAGAGTACTGCCCCTCAGAGCCTCAGATACGCAGTATTTT.